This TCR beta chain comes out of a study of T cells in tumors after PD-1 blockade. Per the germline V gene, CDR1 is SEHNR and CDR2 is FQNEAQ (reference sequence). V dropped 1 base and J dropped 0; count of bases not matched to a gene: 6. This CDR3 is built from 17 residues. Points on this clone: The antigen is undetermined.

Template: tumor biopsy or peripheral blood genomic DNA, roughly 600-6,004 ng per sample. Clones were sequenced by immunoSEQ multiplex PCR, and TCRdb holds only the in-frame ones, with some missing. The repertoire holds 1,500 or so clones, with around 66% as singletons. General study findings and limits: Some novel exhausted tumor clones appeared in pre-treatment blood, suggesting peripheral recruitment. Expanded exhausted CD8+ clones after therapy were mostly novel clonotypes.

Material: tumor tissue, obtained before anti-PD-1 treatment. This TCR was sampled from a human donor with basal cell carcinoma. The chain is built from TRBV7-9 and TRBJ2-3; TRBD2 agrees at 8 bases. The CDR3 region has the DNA TGTGCCAGCAGCTTAGAGATTAGCGGGATAAGCACAGATACGCAGTATTTT. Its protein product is CASSLEISGISTDTQYF.